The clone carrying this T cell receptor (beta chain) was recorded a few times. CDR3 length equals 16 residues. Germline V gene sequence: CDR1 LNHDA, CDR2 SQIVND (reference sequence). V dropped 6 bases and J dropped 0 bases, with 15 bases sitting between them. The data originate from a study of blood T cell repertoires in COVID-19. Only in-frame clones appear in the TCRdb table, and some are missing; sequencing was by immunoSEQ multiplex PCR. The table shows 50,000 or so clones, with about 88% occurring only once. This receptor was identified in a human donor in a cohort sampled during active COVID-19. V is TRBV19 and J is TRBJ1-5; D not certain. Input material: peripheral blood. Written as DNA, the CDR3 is TGTGCCAGTAGCGCGGGCGGGGTCGTTAGCAATCAGCCCCAGCATTTT. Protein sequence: CASSAGGVVSNQPQHF. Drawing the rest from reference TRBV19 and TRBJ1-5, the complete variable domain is DGGITQSPKYLFRKEGQNVTLSCEQNLNHDAMYWYRQDPGQGLRLIYYSQIVNDFQKGDIAEGYSVSREKKESFPLTVTSAQKNPTAFYLCASSAGGVVSNQPQHFGDGTRLSIL.